A selection of T cell receptor beta chains follows, all from one sample in a study of cytomegalovirus exposure and HLA in healthy donors. Assay: immunoSEQ multiplex PCR; the TCRdb copy retains only in-frame clones and omits some. This table has approximately 160,000 clones, approximately 79% appearing once. Sample: PBMCs. These receptors were taken from a human donor in good health. Both conserved end residues are part of each CDR3. The D gene is left open where the match is weak. The size entry is marked missing in some rows and otherwise reads once, few, many or a size class.

v_gene: TRBV21-1
d_gene: -
abundance: -
j_gene: TRBJ2-6
CDR3aa: CASSRYRFSGANVLTF
CDR3nt: TGTGCCAGCAGCAGATACAGGTTTTCTGGGGCCAACGTCCTGACTTTC

v_gene: TRBV9
d_gene: -
abundance: -
j_gene: TRBJ2-5
CDR3aa: CASGRAGTGETQYF
CDR3nt: TGTGCCAGCGGACGAGCGGGGACAGGAGAGACCCAGTACTTC

v_gene: TRBV5-1
d_gene: -
abundance: -
j_gene: TRBJ2-2
CDR3aa: CASSPTRQNTGELFF
CDR3nt: TGCGCCAGCAGCCCAACCCGACAGAACACCGGGGAGCTGTTTTTT

v_gene: TRBV6-6
d_gene: -
abundance: few
j_gene: TRBJ1-2
CDR3aa: CASSYGGDYGYTF
CDR3nt: TGTGCCAGCAGTTACGGGGGGGACTATGGCTACACCTTC

v_gene: TRBV11-3
d_gene: -
abundance: -
j_gene: TRBJ1-3
CDR3aa: CASSPSSGNTIYF
CDR3nt: TGTGCCAGCAGCCCCTCCTCTGGAAACACCATATATTTT

v_gene: TRBV7-2
d_gene: -
abundance: -
j_gene: TRBJ2-5
CDR3aa: CASSLETRRAQYF
CDR3nt: TGTGCCAGCAGCTTAGAGACGCGCAGGGCCCAGTACTTC

v_gene: TRBV7-2
d_gene: -
abundance: -
j_gene: TRBJ2-5
CDR3aa: CASSLLERETQYF
CDR3nt: TGTGCCAGCAGCTTATTGGAGCGAGAGACCCAGTACTTC

v_gene: TRBV5-6
d_gene: TRBD2
abundance: -
j_gene: TRBJ2-4
CDR3aa: CASNVSPRGNQYF
CDR3nt: TGTGCCAGCAACGTCTCACCGCGGGGGAATCAGTACTTC

v_gene: TRBV29-1
d_gene: -
abundance: once
j_gene: TRBJ1-1
CDR3aa: CSVAAGVVAFF
CDR3nt: TGCAGCGTTGCGGCGGGAGTTGTAGCTTTCTTT

v_gene: TRBV6-6
d_gene: -
abundance: -
j_gene: TRBJ1-5
CDR3aa: CASSPQGSYQPQHF
CDR3nt: TGTGCCAGCAGTCCCCAGGGTTCGTATCAGCCCCAGCATTTT

v_gene: TRBV11-2
d_gene: -
abundance: -
j_gene: TRBJ2-7
CDR3aa: CASSFPGQNFYEQYF
CDR3nt: TGTGCCAGCAGCTTTCCCGGACAGAACTTCTACGAGCAGTACTTC

v_gene: TRBV10-1
d_gene: TRBD1
abundance: -
j_gene: TRBJ1-1
CDR3aa: CASKGQGASEAFF
CDR3nt: TGCGCCAGCAAAGGACAGGGGGCTTCTGAAGCTTTCTTT

v_gene: TRBV7-9
d_gene: -
abundance: -
j_gene: TRBJ1-5
CDR3aa: CASSVRGDQPQHF
CDR3nt: TGTGCCAGCAGCGTCCGGGGGGATCAGCCCCAGCATTTT

v_gene: TRBV2
d_gene: -
abundance: -
j_gene: TRBJ1-1
CDR3aa: CASSDAGATEAFF
CDR3nt: TGTGCCAGCAGTGACGCAGGGGCGACTGAAGCTTTCTTT

v_gene: TRBV6-6
d_gene: -
abundance: -
j_gene: TRBJ1-4
CDR3aa: CASTVLGVRGSAKLFF
CDR3nt: TGTGCCAGCACCGTCCTCGGCGTCAGGGGAAGTGCAAAACTGTTTTTT

v_gene: TRBV5-8
d_gene: -
abundance: -
j_gene: TRBJ2-3
CDR3aa: CASSLRTGTDTQYF
CDR3nt: TGTGCCAGCAGCCTAAGGACTGGAACAGATACGCAGTATTTT

v_gene: TRBV5-6
d_gene: TRBD1
abundance: -
j_gene: TRBJ1-5
CDR3aa: CASSSTLHSGTGKNQPQHF
CDR3nt: TGTGCCAGCAGCTCTACCCTACACTCCGGGACAGGGAAGAATCAGCCCCAGCATTTT

v_gene: TRBV5-5
d_gene: -
abundance: -
j_gene: TRBJ1-1
CDR3aa: CASSLAGRTEAFF
CDR3nt: TGTGCCAGCAGCTTGGCAGGGCGGACTGAAGCTTTCTTT